Given below is one T cell receptor beta chain in context. Antigen: not known. TCRbeta libraries were built with three rounds of nested PCR, modified from ARM-PCR. TCRdb re-called the multiplex PCR reads with MiXCR, one entry per CDR3 protein. The sample lists 200,000 or so distinct CDR3 sequences, less than 80% seen once, with 20% to 25% in the top ten. RNA was extracted from bulk tissue without any cell sorting. The source of the sample is a study of tumor and adjacent non-tumor tissue in lung cancer. The CDR3 has 16 residues. CDR1 SGHRS and CDR2 YFSETQ come from the germline V gene. The trim removed 1 base at V and 3 bases at J, leaving 5 bases unmatched. Whole-study results and caveats: Tumor tissue had significantly higher TCR diversity than normal lung.

Material for sequencing was lung tumor tissue. The genes are TRBV5-1 and TRBJ2-3; 10 bases agree with TRBD2. The source is a man between 60 and 75 years old with non-small cell lung cancer. CDR3 sequence: CASSLSVTSGTDTQYF. DNA for the CDR3: TGCGCCAGCAGCTTGAGTGTGACTAGCGGGACAGATACGCAGTATTTT.